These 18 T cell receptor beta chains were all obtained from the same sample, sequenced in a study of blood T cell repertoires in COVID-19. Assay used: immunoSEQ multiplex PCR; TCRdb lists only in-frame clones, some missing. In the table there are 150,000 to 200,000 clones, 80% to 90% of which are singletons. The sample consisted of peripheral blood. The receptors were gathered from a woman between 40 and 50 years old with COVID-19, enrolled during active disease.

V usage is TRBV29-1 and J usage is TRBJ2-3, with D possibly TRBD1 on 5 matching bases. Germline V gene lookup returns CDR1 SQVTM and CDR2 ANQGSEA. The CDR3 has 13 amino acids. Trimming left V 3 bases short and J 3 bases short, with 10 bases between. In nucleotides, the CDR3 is TGCAGCGTTGACAGCAGGGCAACAGATACGCAGTATTTT. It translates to CSVDSRATDTQYF.

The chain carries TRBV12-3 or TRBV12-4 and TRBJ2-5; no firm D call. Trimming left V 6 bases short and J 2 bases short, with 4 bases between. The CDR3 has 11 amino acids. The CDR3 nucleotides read TGTGCCAGCAGGAGACAAGAGACCCAGTACTTC. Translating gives CASRRQETQYF.

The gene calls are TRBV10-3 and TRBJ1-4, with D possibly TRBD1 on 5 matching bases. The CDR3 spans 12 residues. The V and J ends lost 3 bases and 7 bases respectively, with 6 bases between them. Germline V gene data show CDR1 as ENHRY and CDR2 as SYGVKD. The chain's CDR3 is CAISDRGEKLFF. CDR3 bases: TGTGCCATCAGTGATAGGGGTGAAAAACTGTTTTTT.

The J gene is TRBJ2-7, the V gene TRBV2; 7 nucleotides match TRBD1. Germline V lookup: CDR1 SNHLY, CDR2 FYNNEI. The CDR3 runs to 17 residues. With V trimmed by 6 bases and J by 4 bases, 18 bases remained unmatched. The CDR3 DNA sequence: TGTGCCAGCAGGCTCCATCCCTTGGGGCAGGGGGTGTACGAGCAGTACTTC. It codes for CASRLHPLGQGVYEQYF.

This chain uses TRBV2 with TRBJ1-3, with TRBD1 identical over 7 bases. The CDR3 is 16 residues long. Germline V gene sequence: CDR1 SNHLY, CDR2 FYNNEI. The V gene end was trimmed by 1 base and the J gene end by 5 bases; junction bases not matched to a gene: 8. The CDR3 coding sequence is TGTGCCAGCAGTGAAGGCGACAGGGATTTCAGAAACACCATATATTTT. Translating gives CASSEGDRDFRNTIYF.

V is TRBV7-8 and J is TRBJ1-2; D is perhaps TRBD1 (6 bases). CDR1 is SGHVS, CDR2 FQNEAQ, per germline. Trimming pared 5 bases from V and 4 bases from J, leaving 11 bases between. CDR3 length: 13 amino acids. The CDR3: CASSPTGTYGYTF. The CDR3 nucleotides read TGTGCCAGCAGCCCGACAGGAACCTATGGCTACACCTTC. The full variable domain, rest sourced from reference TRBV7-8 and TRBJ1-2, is GAGVSQSPRYKVAKRGQDVALRCDPISGHVSLFWYQQALGQGPEFLTYFQNEAQLDKSGLPSDRFFAERPEGSVSTLKIQRTQQEDSAVYLCASSPTGTYGYTFGSGTRLTVV.

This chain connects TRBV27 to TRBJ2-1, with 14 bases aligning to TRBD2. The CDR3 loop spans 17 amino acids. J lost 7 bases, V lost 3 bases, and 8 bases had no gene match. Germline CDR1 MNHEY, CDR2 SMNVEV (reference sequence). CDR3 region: CASSFKATSGRANEQFF. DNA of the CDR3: TGTGCCAGCAGTTTTAAAGCGACTAGCGGGAGGGCAAATGAGCAGTTCTTC.

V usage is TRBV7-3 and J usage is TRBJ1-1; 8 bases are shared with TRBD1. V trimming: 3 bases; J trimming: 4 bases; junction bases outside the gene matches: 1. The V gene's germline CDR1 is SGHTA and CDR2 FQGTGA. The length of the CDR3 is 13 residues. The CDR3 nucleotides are TGTGCCAGCAGCTTTGACAGGGGCACTGAAGCTTTCTTT. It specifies CASSFDRGTEAFF.

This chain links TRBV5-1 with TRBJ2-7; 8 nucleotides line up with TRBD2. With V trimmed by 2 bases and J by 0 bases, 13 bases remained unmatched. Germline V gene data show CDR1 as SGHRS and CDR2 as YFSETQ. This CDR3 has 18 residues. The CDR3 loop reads CASSFAEWGSGASYEQYF. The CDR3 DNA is TGCGCCAGCAGCTTTGCCGAATGGGGTAGCGGGGCCTCCTACGAGCAGTACTTC.

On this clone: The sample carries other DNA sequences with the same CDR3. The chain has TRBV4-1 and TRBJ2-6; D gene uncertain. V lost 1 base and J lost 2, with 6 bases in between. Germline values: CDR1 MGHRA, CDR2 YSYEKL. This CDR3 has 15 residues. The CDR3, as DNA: TGCGCCAGCAGCCAAGTCGTCCCTGGGGCCAACGTCCTGACTTTC. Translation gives CASSQVVPGANVLTF.

Written as DNA, the CDR3 is TGTGCCAGCCTTATAGCAGATACGCAGTATTTT. Translating gives CASLIADTQYF. The chain carries TRBV2 and TRBJ2-3; the D is unclear. CDR3 length: 11 amino acids. The germline gives CDR1 SNHLY, CDR2 FYNNEI. V lost 8 bases and J lost 4, with 7 bases in between.

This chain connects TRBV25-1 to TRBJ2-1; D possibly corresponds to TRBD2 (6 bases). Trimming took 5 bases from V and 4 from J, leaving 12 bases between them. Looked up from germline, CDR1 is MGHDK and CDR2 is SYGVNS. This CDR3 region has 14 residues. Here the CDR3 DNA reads TGTGCCAGCAGTCCACCCGGGACTTACAATGAGCAGTTCTTC. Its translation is CASSPPGTYNEQFF.

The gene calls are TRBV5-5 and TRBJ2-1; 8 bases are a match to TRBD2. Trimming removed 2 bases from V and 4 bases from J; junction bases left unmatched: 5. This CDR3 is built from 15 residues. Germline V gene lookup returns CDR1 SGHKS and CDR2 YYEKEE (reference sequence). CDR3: CASSFTSGGYNEQFF. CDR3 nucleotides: TGTGCCAGCAGCTTTACAAGCGGGGGTTACAATGAGCAGTTCTTC.

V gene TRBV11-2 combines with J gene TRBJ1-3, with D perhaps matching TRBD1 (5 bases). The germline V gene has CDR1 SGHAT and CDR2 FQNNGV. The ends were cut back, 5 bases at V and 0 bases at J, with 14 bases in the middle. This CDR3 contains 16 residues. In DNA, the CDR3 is TGTGCCAGCAGCCCTATGGGGGGTAGCTCTGGAAACACCATATATTTT. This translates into CASSPMGGSSGNTIYF.

The CDR3 here is CSVGDRGTEQYF. The CDR3 region has the DNA TGCAGCGTCGGGGACAGGGGGACCGAGCAGTACTTC. The V and J genes are TRBV29-1 and TRBJ2-7, with 11 bases aligning to TRBD1. CDR1 is SQVTM and CDR2 is ANQGSEA in the germline V gene. Germline trimming cut 6 bases from V and 6 bases from J; bases unmatched to any gene: 4. The length of the CDR3 is 12 residues.

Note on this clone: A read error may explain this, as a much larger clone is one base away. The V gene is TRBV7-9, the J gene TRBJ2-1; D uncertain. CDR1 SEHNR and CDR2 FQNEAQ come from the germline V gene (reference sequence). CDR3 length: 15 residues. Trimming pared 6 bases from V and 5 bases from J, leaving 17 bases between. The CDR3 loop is CASRRRISSNNEQFF. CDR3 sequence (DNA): TGTGCCAGCAGACGTCGGATTAGCAGTAACAATGAGCAGTTCTTC.

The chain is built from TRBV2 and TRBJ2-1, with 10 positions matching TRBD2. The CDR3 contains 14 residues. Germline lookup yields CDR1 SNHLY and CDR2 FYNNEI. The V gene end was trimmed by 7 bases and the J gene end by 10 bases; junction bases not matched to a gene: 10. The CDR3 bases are TGTGCCAGCACAGGTAGCGGGGGGCATAGAGAGCAGTTCTTC. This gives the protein CASTGSGGHREQFF.

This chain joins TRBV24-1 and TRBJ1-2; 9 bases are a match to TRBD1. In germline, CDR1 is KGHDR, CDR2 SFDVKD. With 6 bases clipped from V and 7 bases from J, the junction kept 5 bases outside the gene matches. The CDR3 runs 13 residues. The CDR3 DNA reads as TGTGCCACCAGTCCGGGACAGGGAGGTGGCTACACCTTC. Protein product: CATSPGQGGGYTF.